The present TCR beta chain was sequenced within a study of cytomegalovirus exposure and HLA in healthy donors. Primers: 60 Vbeta forward and 13 Jbeta reverse. TCRdb's table, derived via immunoSEQ multiplex PCR, lists solely in-frame clones and lacks some. Of about 90,000 clones detected, approximately 84% appear once; the ten largest clones hold roughly 2%. Looked up from germline, CDR1 is SGHTS and CDR2 is YDEGEE. The V end was cut by 4 bases, the J end by 2 bases, with 10 bases between. This CDR3 is 14 amino acids long. The chain joins TRBV5-8 to TRBJ1-5, with a weak D call TRBD1 (5 bases). Specimen: PBMCs. This receptor was obtained from a young man in good health and CMV-seronegative. The CDR3 sequence is CASSQGVGNQPQHF. The CDR3 coding sequence is TGTGCCAGCAGCCAAGGGGTGGGCAATCAGCCCCAGCATTTT. The variable domain in full, with the rest retrieved from reference TRBV5-8 and TRBJ1-5, is EAGVTQSPTHLIKTRGQQATLRCSPISGHTSVYWYQQALGLGLQFLLWYDEGEERNRGNFPPRFSGRQFPNYSSELNVNALELEDSALYLCASSQGVGNQPQHFGDGTRLSIL.